This record concerns one TCR beta chain sequence. CDR3 length: 11 residues. The V end lost 0 bases, the J end lost 7 bases, and 5 bases lay between the germline ends. Germline CDR1 is DFQATT and CDR2 is SNEGSKA (reference sequence). The data were obtained in a study of technical replicates of blood from a handful of donors. Method: immunoSEQ multiplex PCR; TCRdb's copy keeps in-frame clones and lacks some. The repertoire holds roughly 79,000 clones, with 91% as singletons. This TCR was recovered from a human donor in good health. Some clones in this sample may be carry-over from other donors' samples. The chain couples TRBV20-1 to TRBJ2-3, with D unclear. Source material: T cells isolated from PBMCs. The CDR3 reads CSARDQNTQYF. In DNA form, the CDR3 reads TGCAGTGCTAGAGATCAAAATACGCAGTATTTT.